This section outlines one T cell receptor beta chain sequence together with its context. Its antigen is currently unknown. V shed 0 bases and J shed 6 bases, with 12 bases lying between them. The CDR3 length is 16 residues. Germline-derived CDR1 and CDR2 are MNHEY and SVGAGI. This sample was included in a study of Graves' ophthalmopathy and Graves' hyperthyroidism. As for the study in general: Peripheral blood was obtained at first diagnosis, ahead of any treatment.

Amplified TCR beta CDR3 regions were obtained using RNA transcripts as template. RT-PCR was first run with HTBI primers, then multiplex PCR in a second round. From the multiplex PCR reads, TCRdb called clonotypes with MiXCR, one entry per CDR3 protein. In the table there are some 210,000 distinct CDR3 sequences, under 30% of which are singletons. Moderately to severely active ophthalmopathy under 3 months, CAS at least 3, NOSPECS at least 4. Enrollment excluded any patients with other autoimmune diseases, uncontrolled infections, pregnancy or lactation. Notes on the study in general: Ophthalmopathy progression was predicted with 70.59% sensitivity and approximately 72% specificity.

J is TRBJ1-6 and V is TRBV6-5; the D gene is possibly TRBD1 (6 bases). Material for sequencing was peripheral blood. This receptor was obtained from a man aged 50 to 60 with Graves' ophthalmopathy. CDR3 DNA: TGTGCCAGCAGTTACTCGGGGGGGGGGCGTAATTCACCCCTCCACTTT. This codes for CASSYSGGGRNSPLHF.